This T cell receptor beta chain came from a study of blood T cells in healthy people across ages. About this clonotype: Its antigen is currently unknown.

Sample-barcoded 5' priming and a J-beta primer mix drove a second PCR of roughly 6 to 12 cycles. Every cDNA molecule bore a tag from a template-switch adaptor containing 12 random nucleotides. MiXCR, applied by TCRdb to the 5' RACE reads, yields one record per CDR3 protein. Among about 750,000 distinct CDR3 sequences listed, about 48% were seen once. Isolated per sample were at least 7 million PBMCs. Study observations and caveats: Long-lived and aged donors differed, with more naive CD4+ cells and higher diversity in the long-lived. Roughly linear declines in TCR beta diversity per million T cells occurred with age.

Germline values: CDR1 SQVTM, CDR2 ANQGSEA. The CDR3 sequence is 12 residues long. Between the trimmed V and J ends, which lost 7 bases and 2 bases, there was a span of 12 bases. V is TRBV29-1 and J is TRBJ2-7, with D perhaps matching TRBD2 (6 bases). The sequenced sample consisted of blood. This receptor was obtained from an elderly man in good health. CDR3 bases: TGCAGCGGGGGGGACGGAGCCTACGAGCAGTACTTC. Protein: CSGGDGAYEQYF.